One T cell receptor (beta chain) is described in this entry. PCR was performed using 60 Vbeta and 13 Jbeta primers. Profiled with immunoSEQ multiplex PCR; TCRdb holds only in-frame clones, not every one. The sample shows roughly 130,000 clones, 80% to 85% of them seen only once. These data come from a study of cytomegalovirus exposure and HLA in healthy donors. The CDR3 has 13 amino acids. V lost 0 bases and J 8 bases, leaving 5 bases between the germline ends. Germline V gives CDR1 LGHNA, CDR2 YNFKEQ. Specimen: PBMCs. The chain joins TRBV4-2 to TRBJ1-6; D is uncertain. The TCR comes from a human donor in good health. The CDR3 sequence: CASSQDPDSPLHF. Here the CDR3 DNA reads TGTGCCAGCAGCCAAGACCCGGATTCACCCCTCCACTTT.